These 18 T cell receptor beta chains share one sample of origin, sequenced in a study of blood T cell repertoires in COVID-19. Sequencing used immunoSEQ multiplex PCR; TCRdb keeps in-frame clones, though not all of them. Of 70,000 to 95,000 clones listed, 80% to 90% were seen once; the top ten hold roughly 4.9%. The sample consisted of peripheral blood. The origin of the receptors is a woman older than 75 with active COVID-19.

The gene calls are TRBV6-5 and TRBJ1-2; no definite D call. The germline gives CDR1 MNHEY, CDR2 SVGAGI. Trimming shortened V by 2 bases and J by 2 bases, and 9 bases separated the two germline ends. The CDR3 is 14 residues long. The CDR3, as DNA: TGTGCCAGCAGTTACGGGCAGCTCAACTATGGCTACACCTTC. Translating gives CASSYGQLNYGYTF.

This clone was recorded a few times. In DNA form, the CDR3 reads TGTGCCAGCAGCTTGGACAGCTTTGGTGAAAAACTGTTTTTT. It codes for CASSLDSFGEKLFF. The gene calls are TRBV5-6 and TRBJ1-4; no clear D. The CDR3 is 14 amino acids. The V gene lost 0 bases and the J gene lost 7 bases, with 10 bases spanning the gap. Germline CDR1 and CDR2: SGHDT and YYEEEE.

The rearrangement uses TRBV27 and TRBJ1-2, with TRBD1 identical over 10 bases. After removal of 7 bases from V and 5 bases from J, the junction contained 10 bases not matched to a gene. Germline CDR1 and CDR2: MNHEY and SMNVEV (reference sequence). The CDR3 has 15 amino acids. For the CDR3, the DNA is TGTGCCAGCACCACTGTGACAGGGGGCGCGTATGGCTACACCTTC. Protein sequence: CASTTVTGGAYGYTF.

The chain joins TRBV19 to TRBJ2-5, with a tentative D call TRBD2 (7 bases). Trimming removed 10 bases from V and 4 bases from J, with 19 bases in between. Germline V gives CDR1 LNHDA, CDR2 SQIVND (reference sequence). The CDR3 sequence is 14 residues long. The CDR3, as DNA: TGTGCCACCCGAACGGGGGGCGCGGGAGAGACCCAGTACTTC. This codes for CATRTGGAGETQYF.

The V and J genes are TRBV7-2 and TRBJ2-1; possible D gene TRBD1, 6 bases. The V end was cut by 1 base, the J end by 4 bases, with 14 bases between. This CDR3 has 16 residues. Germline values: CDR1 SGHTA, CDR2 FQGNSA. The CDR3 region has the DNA TGTGCCAGCAGCTTAGATTCAGGGGCCCCGTACAATGAGCAGTTCTTC. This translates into CASSLDSGAPYNEQFF. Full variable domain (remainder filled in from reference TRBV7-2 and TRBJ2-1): GAGVSQSPSNKVTEKGKDVELRCDPISGHTALYWYRQSLGQGLEFLIYFQGNSAPDKSGLPSDRFSAERTGGSVSTLTIQRTQQEDSAVYLCASSLDSGAPYNEQFFGPGTRLTVL.

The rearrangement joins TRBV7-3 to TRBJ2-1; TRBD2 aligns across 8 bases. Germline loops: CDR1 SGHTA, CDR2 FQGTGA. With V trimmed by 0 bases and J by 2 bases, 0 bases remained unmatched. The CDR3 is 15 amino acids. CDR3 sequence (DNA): TGTGCCAGCAGCTTAACTAGCGGGACCTACAATGAGCAGTTCTTC. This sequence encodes CASSLTSGTYNEQFF.

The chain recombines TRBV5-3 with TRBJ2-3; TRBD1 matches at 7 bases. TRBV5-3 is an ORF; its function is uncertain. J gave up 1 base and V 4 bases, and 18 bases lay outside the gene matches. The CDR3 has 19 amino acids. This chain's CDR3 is CARSPRGQGGCGGTDTQYF. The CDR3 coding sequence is TGTGCCAGAAGCCCGAGGGGGCAGGGTGGGTGTGGAGGCACAGATACGCAGTATTTT.

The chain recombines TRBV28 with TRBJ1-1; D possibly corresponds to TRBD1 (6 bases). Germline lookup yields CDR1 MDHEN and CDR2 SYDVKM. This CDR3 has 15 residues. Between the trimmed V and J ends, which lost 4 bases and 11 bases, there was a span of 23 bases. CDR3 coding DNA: TGTGCCAGCAGTTCGTCAGGGGATGGGGAAATAGACGCTTTCTTT. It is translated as CASSSSGDGEIDAFF.

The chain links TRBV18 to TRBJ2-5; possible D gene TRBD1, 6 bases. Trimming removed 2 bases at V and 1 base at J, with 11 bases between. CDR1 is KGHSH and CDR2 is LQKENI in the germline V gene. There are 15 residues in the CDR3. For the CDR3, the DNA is TGTGCCAGCTCACCAGGCGACAGGACCCAAGAGACCCAGTACTTC. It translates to CASSPGDRTQETQYF.

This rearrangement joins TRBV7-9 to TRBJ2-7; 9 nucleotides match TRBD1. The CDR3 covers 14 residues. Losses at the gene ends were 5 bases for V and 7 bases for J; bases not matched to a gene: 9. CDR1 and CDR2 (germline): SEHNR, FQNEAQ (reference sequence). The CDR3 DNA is TGTGCCAGCAGCGCTGGGACAGGGTTCTGGGAGCAGTACTTC. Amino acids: CASSAGTGFWEQYF.

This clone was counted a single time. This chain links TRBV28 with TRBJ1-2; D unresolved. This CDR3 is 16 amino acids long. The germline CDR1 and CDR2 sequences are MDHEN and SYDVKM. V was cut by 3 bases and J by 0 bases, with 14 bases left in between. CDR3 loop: CASSLGSSRTNYGYTF. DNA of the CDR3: TGTGCCAGCAGTTTGGGTAGCTCCCGCACTAACTATGGCTACACCTTC.

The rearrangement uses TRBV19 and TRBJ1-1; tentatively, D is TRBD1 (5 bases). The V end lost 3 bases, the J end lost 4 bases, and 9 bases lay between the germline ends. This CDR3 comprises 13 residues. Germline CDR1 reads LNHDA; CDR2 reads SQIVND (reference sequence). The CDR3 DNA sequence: TGTGCCAGTAGTATTCAAGGGGCCACTGAAGCTTTCTTT. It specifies CASSIQGATEAFF.

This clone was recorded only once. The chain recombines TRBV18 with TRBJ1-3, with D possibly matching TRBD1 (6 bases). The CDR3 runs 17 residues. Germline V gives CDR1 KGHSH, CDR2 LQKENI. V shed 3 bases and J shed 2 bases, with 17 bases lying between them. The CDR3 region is CASSPPGGRGAGNTIYF. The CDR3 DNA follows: TGTGCCAGCTCACCTCCGGGGGGGCGAGGTGCTGGAAACACCATATATTTT.

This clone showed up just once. CDR3 amino acids: CASSPKLAGSTDTQYF. In DNA form, the CDR3 reads TGTGCCAGCAGCCCGAAACTAGCGGGAAGCACAGATACGCAGTATTTT. V usage is TRBV7-2 and J usage is TRBJ2-3, with TRBD2 identical over 10 bases. There are 16 residues in the CDR3. CDR1 is SGHTA, CDR2 FQGNSA, per germline. V shed 5 bases, J shed 0 bases, and the junction held 5 bases outside the gene matches.

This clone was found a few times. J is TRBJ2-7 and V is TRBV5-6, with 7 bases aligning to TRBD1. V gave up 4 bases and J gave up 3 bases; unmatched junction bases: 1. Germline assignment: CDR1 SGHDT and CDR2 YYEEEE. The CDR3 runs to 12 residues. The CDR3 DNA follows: TGTGCCAGCAGCAGGGACAGCTACGAGCAGTACTTC. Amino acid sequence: CASSRDSYEQYF.

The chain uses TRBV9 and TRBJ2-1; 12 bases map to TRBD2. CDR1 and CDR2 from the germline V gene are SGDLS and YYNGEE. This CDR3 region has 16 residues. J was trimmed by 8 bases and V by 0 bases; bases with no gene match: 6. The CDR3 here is CASSVASSGRADEQFF. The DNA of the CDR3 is TGTGCCAGCAGCGTAGCTTCTAGCGGGAGGGCCGATGAGCAGTTCTTC. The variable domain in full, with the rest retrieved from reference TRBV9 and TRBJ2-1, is DSGVTQTPKHLITATGQRVTLRCSPRSGDLSVYWYQQSLDQGLQFLIQYYNGEERAKGNILERFSAQQFPDLHSELNLSSLELGDSALYFCASSVASSGRADEQFFGPGTRLTVL.

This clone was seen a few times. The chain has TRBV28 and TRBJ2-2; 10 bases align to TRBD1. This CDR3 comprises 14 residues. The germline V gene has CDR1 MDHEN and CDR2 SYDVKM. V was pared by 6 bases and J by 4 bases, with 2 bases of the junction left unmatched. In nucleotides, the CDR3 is TGTGCCAGCAGCAGGACAGGGGGCACCGGGGAGCTGTTTTTT. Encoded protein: CASSRTGGTGELFF. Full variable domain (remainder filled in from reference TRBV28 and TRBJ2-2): DVKVTQSSRYLVKRTGEKVFLECVQDMDHENMFWYRQDPGLGLRLIYFSYDVKMKEKGDIPEGYSVSREKKERFSLILESASTNQTSMYLCASSRTGGTGELFFGEGSRLTVL.

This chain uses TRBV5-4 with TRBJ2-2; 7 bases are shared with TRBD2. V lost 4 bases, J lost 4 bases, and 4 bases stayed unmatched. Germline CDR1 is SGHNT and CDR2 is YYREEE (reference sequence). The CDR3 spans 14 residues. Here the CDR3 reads CASSPGGVTGELFF. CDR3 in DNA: TGTGCCAGCAGCCCGGGGGGAGTCACCGGGGAGCTGTTTTTT.